The source of this T cell receptor beta chain is a study of T cells in narcolepsy. With 4 bases clipped from V and 4 bases from J, the junction kept 13 bases outside the gene matches. Germline lookup yields CDR1 SEHNR and CDR2 FQNEAQ (reference sequence). The CDR3 consists of 17 residues. Assay: immunoSEQ multiplex PCR; the TCRdb copy retains only in-frame clones and omits some. Of roughly 38,000 clones in the sample, roughly 88% were seen once. The clonotype was recovered from a human donor with narcolepsy. Specimen: CD45RA- memory CD4+ T cells from PBMCs. This chain joins TRBV7-9 and TRBJ1-5, with 7 nucleotides matching TRBD1. The CDR3 bases are TGTGCCAGCAGCTCGGGACAGATGGGAATATTGAATCAGCCCCAGCATTTT. It specifies CASSSGQMGILNQPQHF.